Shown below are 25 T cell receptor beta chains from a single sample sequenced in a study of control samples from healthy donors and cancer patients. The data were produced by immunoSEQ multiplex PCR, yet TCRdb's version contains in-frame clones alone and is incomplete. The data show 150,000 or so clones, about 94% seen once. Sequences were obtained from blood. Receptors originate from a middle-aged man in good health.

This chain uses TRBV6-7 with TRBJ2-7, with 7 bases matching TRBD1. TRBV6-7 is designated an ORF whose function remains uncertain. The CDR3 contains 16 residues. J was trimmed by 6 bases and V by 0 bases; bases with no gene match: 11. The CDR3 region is CASSYSNGTADREQYF. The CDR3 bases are TGTGCCAGCAGTTACTCCAACGGGACAGCGGACCGCGAGCAGTACTTC.

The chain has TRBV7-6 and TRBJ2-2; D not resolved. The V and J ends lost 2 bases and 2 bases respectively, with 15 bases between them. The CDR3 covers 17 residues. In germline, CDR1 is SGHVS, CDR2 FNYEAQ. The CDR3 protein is CASSLMSALTNTGELFF. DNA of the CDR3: TGTGCCAGCAGCTTAATGAGCGCACTCACCAACACCGGGGAGCTGTTTTTT.

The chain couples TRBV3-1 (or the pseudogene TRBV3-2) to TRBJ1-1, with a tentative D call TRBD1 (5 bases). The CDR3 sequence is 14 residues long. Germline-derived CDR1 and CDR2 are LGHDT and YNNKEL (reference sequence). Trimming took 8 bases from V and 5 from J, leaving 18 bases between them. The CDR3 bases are TGTGCCAGCGCCCGGTACAGGAGTCGAACTGAAGCTTTCTTT. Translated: CASARYRSRTEAFF.

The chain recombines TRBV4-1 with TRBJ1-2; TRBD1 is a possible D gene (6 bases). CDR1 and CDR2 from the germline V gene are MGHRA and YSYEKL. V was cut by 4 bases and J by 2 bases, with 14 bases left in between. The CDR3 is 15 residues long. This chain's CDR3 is CASSPSGAENYGYTF. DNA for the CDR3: TGCGCCAGCAGCCCCTCAGGGGCGGAAAACTATGGCTACACCTTC.

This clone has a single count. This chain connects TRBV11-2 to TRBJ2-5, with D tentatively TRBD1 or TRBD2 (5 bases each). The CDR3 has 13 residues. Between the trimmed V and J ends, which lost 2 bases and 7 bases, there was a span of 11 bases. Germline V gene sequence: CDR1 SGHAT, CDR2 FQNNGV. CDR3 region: CASSLMGPTTQYF. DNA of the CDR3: TGTGCCAGCAGCTTAATGGGACCCACGACCCAGTACTTC. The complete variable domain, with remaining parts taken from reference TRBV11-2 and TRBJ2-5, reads EAGVAQSPRYKIIEKRQSVAFWCNPISGHATLYWYQQILGQGPKLLIQFQNNGVVDDSQLPKDRFSAERLKGVDSTLKIQPAKLEDSAVYLCASSLMGPTTQYFGPGTRLLVL.

The CDR3 coding sequence is TGTGCCAGCAGCTTATTAGGAGGCCATGAGCAGTTCTTC. The encoded protein is CASSLLGGHEQFF. This chain uses TRBV7-3 with TRBJ2-1, with a weak D call TRBD2 (5 bases). This CDR3 contains 13 residues. Germline lookup yields CDR1 SGHTA and CDR2 FQGTGA. The V gene lost 2 bases and the J gene lost 8 bases, with 10 bases spanning the gap.

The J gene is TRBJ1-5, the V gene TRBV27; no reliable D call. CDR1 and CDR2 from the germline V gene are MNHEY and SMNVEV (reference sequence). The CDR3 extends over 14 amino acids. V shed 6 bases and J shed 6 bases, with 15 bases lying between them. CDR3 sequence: CASRLLSGSQPQHF. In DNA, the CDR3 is TGTGCCAGCAGATTGTTGTCAGGTAGTCAGCCCCAGCATTTT.

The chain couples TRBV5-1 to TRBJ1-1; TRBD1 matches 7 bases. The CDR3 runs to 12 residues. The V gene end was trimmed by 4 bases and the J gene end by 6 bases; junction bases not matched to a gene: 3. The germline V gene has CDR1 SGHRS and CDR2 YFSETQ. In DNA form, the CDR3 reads TGCGCCAGCAGCCCGGGACAGCCTGAAGCTTTCTTT. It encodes CASSPGQPEAFF.

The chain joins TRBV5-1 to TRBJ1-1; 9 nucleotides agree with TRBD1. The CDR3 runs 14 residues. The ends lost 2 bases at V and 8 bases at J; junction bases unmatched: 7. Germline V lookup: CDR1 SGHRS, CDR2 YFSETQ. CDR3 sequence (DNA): TGCGCCAGCAGCTTCAATCCGGGACAGGGCGAAGCTTTCTTT. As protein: CASSFNPGQGEAFF.

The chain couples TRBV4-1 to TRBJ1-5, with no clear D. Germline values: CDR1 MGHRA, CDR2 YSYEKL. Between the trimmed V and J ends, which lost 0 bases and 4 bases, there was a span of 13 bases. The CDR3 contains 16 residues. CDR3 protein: CASSQELAGTNQPQHF. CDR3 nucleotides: TGCGCCAGCAGCCAAGAATTGGCAGGAACTAATCAGCCCCAGCATTTT.

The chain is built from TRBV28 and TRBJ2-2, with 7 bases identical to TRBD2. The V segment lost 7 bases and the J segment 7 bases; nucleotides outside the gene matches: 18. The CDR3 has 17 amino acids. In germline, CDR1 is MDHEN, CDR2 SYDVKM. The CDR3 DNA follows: TGTGCCAGCATCTCTCCCTGGGTCGGAGGGAGGGGCGGGGAGCTGTTTTTT. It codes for CASISPWVGGRGGELFF.

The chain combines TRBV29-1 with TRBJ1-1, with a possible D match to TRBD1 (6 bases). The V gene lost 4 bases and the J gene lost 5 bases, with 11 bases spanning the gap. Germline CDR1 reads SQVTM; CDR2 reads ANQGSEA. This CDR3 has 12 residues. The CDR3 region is CSVAGRGTEAFF. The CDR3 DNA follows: TGCAGCGTTGCGGGCAGGGGAACTGAAGCTTTCTTT.

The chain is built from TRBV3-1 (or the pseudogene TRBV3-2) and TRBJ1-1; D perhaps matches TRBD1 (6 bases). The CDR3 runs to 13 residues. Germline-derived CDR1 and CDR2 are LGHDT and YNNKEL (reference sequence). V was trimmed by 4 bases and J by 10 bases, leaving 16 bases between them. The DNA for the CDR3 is TGTGCCAGCAGCCTACTCAGGGGAGATGTAGCTTTCTTT. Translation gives CASSLLRGDVAFF.

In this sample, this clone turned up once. The CDR3 protein is CAISESALYEQYF. The CDR3, as DNA: TGTGCCATCAGTGAGTCGGCCCTCTACGAGCAGTACTTC. The chain recombines TRBV10-3 with TRBJ2-7; D gene uncertain. The germline CDR1 and CDR2 sequences are ENHRY and SYGVKD. The V and J ends lost 0 bases and 3 bases respectively, with 6 bases between them. The CDR3 is 13 amino acids.

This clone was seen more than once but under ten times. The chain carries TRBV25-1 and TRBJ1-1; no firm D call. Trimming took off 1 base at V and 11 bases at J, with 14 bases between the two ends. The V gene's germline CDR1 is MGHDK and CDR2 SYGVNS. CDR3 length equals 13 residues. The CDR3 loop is CASSESTVSGAFF. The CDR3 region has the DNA TGTGCCAGCAGTGAATCGACGGTGAGTGGTGCTTTCTTT.

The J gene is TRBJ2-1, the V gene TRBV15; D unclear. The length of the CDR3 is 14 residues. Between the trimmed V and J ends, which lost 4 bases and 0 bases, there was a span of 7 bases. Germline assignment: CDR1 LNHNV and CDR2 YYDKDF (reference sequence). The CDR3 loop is CATSTGSSYNEQFF. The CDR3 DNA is TGTGCCACCAGCACCGGCAGCTCCTACAATGAGCAGTTCTTC.

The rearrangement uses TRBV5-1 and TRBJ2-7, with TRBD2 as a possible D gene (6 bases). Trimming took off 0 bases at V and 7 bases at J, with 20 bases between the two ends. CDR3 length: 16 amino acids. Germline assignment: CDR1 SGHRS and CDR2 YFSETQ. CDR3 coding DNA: TGCGCCAGCAGCTTGGGGTTTGGAGGGTCCTTGGGAGAGCAGTACTTC. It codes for CASSLGFGGSLGEQYF.

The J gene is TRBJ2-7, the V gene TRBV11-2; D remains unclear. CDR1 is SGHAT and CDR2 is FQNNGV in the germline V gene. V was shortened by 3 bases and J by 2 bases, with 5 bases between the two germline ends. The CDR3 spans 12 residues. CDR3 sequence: CASSLLAYEQYF. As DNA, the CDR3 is TGTGCCAGCAGCTTGCTAGCCTACGAGCAGTACTTC.

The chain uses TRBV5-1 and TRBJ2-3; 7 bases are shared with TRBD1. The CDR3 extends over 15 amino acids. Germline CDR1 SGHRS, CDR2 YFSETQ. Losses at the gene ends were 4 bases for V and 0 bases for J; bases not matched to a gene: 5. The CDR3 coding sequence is TGCGCCAGCAGCCTCACAGGGGCGAGCACAGATACGCAGTATTTT. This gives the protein CASSLTGASTDTQYF.

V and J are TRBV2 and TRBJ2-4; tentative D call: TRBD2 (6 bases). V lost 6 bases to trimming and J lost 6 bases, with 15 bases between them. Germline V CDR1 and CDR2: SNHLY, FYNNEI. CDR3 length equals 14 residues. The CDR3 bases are TGTGCCAGCAGGTTGACTAGTGAGAGAAACATTCAGTACTTC. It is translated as CASRLTSERNIQYF.

CDR3 bases: TGTGCCAGCAGAAGAGACATCAACTATGGCTACACCTTC. Residues: CASRRDINYGYTF. The V and J genes are TRBV12-3 or TRBV12-4 and TRBJ1-2, with D hard to call. Trimming stripped 6 bases from V and 2 bases from J, with 10 bases between. The CDR3 has 13 amino acids.

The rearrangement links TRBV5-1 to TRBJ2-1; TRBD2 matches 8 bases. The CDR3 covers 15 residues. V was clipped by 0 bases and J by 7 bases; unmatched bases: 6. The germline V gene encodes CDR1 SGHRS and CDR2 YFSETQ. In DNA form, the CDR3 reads TGCGCCAGCAGCTTGGGACTAGCGAAGGGTAATGAGCAGTTCTTC. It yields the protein CASSLGLAKGNEQFF.

CDR3 nucleotides: TGTGCCAGCAGCCCGATGGGAGGCCCGACCTATGGCTACACCTTC. Protein product: CASSPMGGPTYGYTF. This sequence joins TRBV5-5 and TRBJ1-2; D uncertain. This CDR3 comprises 15 residues. V lost 4 bases and J lost 4, with 17 bases in between. The germline V gene has CDR1 SGHKS and CDR2 YYEKEE (reference sequence).

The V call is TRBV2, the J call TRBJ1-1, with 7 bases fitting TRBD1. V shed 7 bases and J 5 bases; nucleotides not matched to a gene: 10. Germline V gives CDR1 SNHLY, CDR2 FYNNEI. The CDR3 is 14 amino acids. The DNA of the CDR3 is TGTGCCAGCACCCTGACAGGGTTAACAACTGAAGCTTTCTTT. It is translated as CASTLTGLTTEAFF.

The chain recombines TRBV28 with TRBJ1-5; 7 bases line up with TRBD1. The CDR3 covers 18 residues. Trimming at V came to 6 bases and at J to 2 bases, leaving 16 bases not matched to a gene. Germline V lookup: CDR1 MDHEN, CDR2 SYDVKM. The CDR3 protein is CASRSPARGYQGNQPQHF. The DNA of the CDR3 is TGTGCCAGCAGATCCCCGGCCAGGGGGTATCAGGGCAATCAGCCCCAGCATTTT.